A selection of T cell receptor beta chains follows, all from one sample in a study of blood T cell repertoires in COVID-19. Assay used: immunoSEQ multiplex PCR; TCRdb lists only in-frame clones, some missing. The sample holds roughly 95,000 clones, 82% seen once. The sample consisted of peripheral blood. These TCRs come from a man older than 75 with acute or convalescent COVID-19. Both conserved end residues are part of each CDR3. D genes are given only for firm matches. Clone size, where shown, is once, few, many, or a class for clones that have expanded.

j_call d_call v_call clone_size cdr3_nt cdr3_aa
TRBJ2-2 - TRBV29-1 - TGCAGCGTTGGGGGCCGCACCGGGGAGCTGTTTTTT CSVGGRTGELFF
TRBJ2-5 TRBD2 TRBV6-2/TRBV6-3 once TGTGCCAGCAGTTCTCTAGCGGATCGGGGAGAGACCCAGTACTTC CASSSLADRGETQYF
TRBJ2-2 - TRBV4-3 - TGCGCCAGCAGCCAATTAACTGCCGGGGAGCTGTTTTTT CASSQLTAGELFF
TRBJ2-7 - TRBV7-7 many TGTGCTAGCAGCTCCCCCCGGAGTAGCCAACACGAGCAGTACTTC CASSSPRSSQHEQYF
TRBJ2-2 - TRBV5-4 - TGTGCCAGCAGCCCGAGGGGGGGACAGAACACCGGGGAGCTGTTTTTT CASSPRGGQNTGELFF
TRBJ1-1 - TRBV10-1 few TGCGCCAGCCGCGAGAGGGTGAACACTGAAGCTTTCTTT CASRERVNTEAFF
TRBJ2-1 TRBD2 TRBV28 - TGTGCCAGCAGTTTAAGACTAGCGGGGGGGCGGGAGCAGTTCTTC CASSLRLAGGREQFF
TRBJ1-2 - TRBV12-3/TRBV12-4 few TGTGCCAGCAGTTTCCTACGGTATGGCTACACCTTC CASSFLRYGYTF
TRBJ1-1 - TRBV7-8 - TGTGCCAGCAGCTTACGGGGTGGTGTGAACACTGAAGCTTTCTTT CASSLRGGVNTEAFF
TRBJ1-1 TRBD1 TRBV5-1 - TGCGCCAGCAGGCGAGATACAGGGGGGTTCGACGAAGCTTTCTTT CASRRDTGGFDEAFF
TRBJ2-7 TRBD1 TRBV9 - TGTGCCAGCAGCGCGACAGGGCCTGGCGAGCAGTACTTC CASSATGPGEQYF
TRBJ2-2 - TRBV18 - TGTGCCAGCTCACCCGCCCAGTTGAACACCGGGGAGCTGTTTTTT CASSPAQLNTGELFF
TRBJ2-1 - TRBV5-4 - TGTGCCAGCAGCTTGGGGGGAGGCTCCTACAATGAGCAGTTCTTC CASSLGGGSYNEQFF
TRBJ2-3 TRBD1 TRBV10-3 - TGTGCCATCAGTGATAGGGACAGGACTAGCACAGATACGCAGTATTTT CAISDRDRTSTDTQYF
TRBJ2-7 TRBD2 TRBV28 once TGTGCCAGCAGTCCGCCGCGACTAGCGGGTTCCTCCTACGAGCAGTACTTC CASSPPRLAGSSYEQYF
TRBJ2-1 TRBD2 TRBV5-1 - TGCGCCAGCAGCTGGACTAGCGGGGGGGCCTACAATGAGCAGTTCTTC CASSWTSGGAYNEQFF
TRBJ1-3 TRBD1 TRBV29-1 once TGCAGCGTTGCGGGGACAGTCGGAAACACCATATATTTT CSVAGTVGNTIYF
TRBJ1-2 TRBD1 TRBV28 - TGTGCCAGCAGCTCCGGGACAGCTTATGGCTACACCTTC CASSSGTAYGYTF
TRBJ1-1 - TRBV28 - TGTGCCAGCAGTTCTACAGGGTTGAACACTGAAGCTTTCTTT CASSSTGLNTEAFF
TRBJ2-1 TRBD1 TRBV6-6 - TGTGCCAGCAGTCGAAACGGACAGGGCACCTACAATGAGCAGTTCTTC CASSRNGQGTYNEQFF
TRBJ1-4 - TRBV5-1 - TGCGCCAGCAGCCCGCTATCCGGGGGGCGAGCTAATGAAAAACTGTTTTTT CASSPLSGGRANEKLFF
TRBJ1-3 TRBD1 TRBV7-2 - TGTGCCAGCAGCTCCGGGACAGCAACTGGAAACACCATATATTTT CASSSGTATGNTIYF
TRBJ2-5 - TRBV30 - TGTGCCTGGAGTGTAGACTTGCAAGAGACCCAGTACTTC CAWSVDLQETQYF
TRBJ1-2 TRBD1 TRBV28 - TGTGCCAGCAGTAAACTAGACAGGGGGAGGGTTAACTATGGCTACACCTTC CASSKLDRGRVNYGYTF
TRBJ1-5 - TRBV6-5 - TGTGCCAGCAGCCTGACGGGGATTAGCAATCAGCCCCAGCATTTT CASSLTGISNQPQHF